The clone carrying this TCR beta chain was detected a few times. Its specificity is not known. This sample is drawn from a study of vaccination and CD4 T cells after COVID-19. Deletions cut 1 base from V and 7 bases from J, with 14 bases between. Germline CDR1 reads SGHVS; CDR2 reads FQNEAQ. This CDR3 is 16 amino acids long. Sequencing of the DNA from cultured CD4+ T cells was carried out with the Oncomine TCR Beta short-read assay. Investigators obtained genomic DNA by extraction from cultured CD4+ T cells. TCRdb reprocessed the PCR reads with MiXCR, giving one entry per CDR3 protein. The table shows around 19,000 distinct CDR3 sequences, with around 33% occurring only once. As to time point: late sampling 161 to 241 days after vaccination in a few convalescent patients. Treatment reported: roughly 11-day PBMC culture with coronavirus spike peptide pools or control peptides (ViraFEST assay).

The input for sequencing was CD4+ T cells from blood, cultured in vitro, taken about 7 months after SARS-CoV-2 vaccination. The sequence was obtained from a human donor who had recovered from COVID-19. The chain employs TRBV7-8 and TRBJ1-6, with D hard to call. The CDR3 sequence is CASSLVAAFQNSPLHF. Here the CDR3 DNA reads TGTGCCAGCAGCTTAGTGGCCGCCTTCCAAAATTCACCCCTCCACTTT.